The 21 T cell receptor beta chains listed next were all sequenced from one sample in a study of T cell changes during pregnancy in multiple sclerosis. Generated by immunoSEQ multiplex PCR, the TCRdb table keeps only in-frame clones and is missing some. The table lists around 43,000 clones, about 90% of them singletons. The material sequenced was CD4+ T cells from peripheral blood mononuclear cells, taken before pregnancy. These receptors were collected from a female donor with multiple sclerosis, enrolled in a pregnancy study.

V is TRBV21-1 and J is TRBJ2-1; the D call in the table, TRBD1, was not verified against the DNA. TRBV21-1 is listed as a pseudogene. The CDR3 has 17 amino acids. This CDR3 reads CASRGQGAVVAYNEQFF. Here the CDR3 DNA reads TGTGCCAGCAGGGGACAGGGGGCGGTCGTGGCCTACAATGAGCAGTTCTTC.

V usage is TRBV7-9 and J usage is TRBJ2-1, with TRBD1 matching 9 bases. CDR1 and CDR2 (germline): SEHNR, FQNEAQ (reference sequence). The V gene end was trimmed by 2 bases and the J gene end by 3 bases; junction bases not matched to a gene: 2. This CDR3 has 15 amino acids. CDR3 DNA: TGTGCCAGCAGCTTACGGACAGGGGTCTACAATGAGCAGTTCTTC. Its protein product is CASSLRTGVYNEQFF.

The chain has TRBV30 and TRBJ2-2; TRBD2 aligns across 12 bases. The CDR3 extends over 17 amino acids. The germline CDR1 and CDR2 sequences are GTSNPN and SVGIG (reference sequence). Trimming cost V 0 bases and J 6 bases; bases outside gene matches: 8. This CDR3 is CAWSVRLAGVVAGELFF. CDR3 sequence (DNA): TGTGCCTGGAGTGTACGACTAGCGGGAGTAGTCGCCGGGGAGCTGTTTTTT.

Points on this clone: Germline and junction disagree at one end, which may indicate a read error. V and J are TRBV2 and TRBJ1-2, with TRBD1 matching 9 bases. CDR3 length: 11 residues. Germline CDR1 and CDR2: SNHLY and FYNNEI. CDR3 DNA: TGTGCCAGCAGTCCGGGACAGGGCCGCCACTTC. Translated, it gives CASSPGQGRHF.

The chain links TRBV30 to TRBJ1-2; D possibly corresponds to TRBD1 (5 bases). Germline CDR1 is GTSNPN and CDR2 is SVGIG (reference sequence). V was pared by 2 bases and J by 8 bases, with 15 bases between. This CDR3 region has 13 residues. The CDR3 bases are TGTGCCTGGAGTACGGGACTTGGGGCCGGCTACACCTTC. Protein product: CAWSTGLGAGYTF.

The chain recombines TRBV27 with TRBJ2-3, with a weak D call TRBD2 (7 bases). The germline V and J ends were trimmed by 8 bases and 3 bases, with 18 bases remaining between them. This CDR3 is 15 amino acids long. Germline lookup yields CDR1 MNHEY and CDR2 SMNVEV (reference sequence). DNA of the CDR3: TGTGCCAGCGGATTCAGGGGAGGGGGTACAGATACGCAGTATTTT. Translating gives CASGFRGGGTDTQYF.

In its sample, this clone was seen once. This sequence joins TRBV28 and TRBJ2-5; weak D call: TRBD1 (6 bases). The CDR3 is made up of 16 amino acids. Trimming stripped 5 bases from V and 2 bases from J, with 18 bases between. Germline V lookup: CDR1 MDHEN, CDR2 SYDVKM. The CDR3 sequence: CASSLTSLTGQETQYF. CDR3 nucleotide sequence: TGTGCCAGCAGTCTCACTTCCCTGACAGGTCAAGAGACCCAGTACTTC.

This clone was seen a single time. The V call is TRBV29-1, the J call TRBJ2-7; tentative D call: TRBD2 (6 bases). The CDR3 runs to 11 residues. From germline, CDR1 is SQVTM and CDR2 ANQGSEA. The V end was cut by 4 bases, the J end by 2 bases, with 6 bases between. This chain's CDR3 is CSVGGAYEQYF. CDR3 nucleotides: TGCAGCGTTGGCGGGGCCTACGAGCAGTACTTC.

The rearrangement links TRBV21-1 to TRBJ2-1; the table's D gene call, TRBD2, was not cross checked with the DNA. TRBV21-1 is a pseudogene segment. The CDR3 spans 17 residues. The CDR3 DNA reads TGTGCCAGCAGCAAAGTCTGCTTGGCGGGAGGGGACAATGAGCAGTTCTTC. Amino acid sequence: CASSKVCLAGGDNEQFF.

The V gene is TRBV15, the J gene TRBJ2-7; 9 bases are a match to TRBD2. V was pared by 3 bases and J by 5 bases, with 11 bases of the junction left unmatched. CDR1 LNHNV and CDR2 YYDKDF come from the germline V gene (reference sequence). The CDR3 is 16 amino acids. CDR3 loop: CATSSYSGRGGDEQYF. The CDR3 nucleotides are TGTGCCACCAGCAGCTATAGCGGGAGAGGGGGGGACGAGCAGTACTTC.

J is TRBJ1-2 and V is TRBV28; D might be TRBD1 (6 bases). The V and J ends lost 1 base and 8 bases respectively, with 14 bases between them. Germline-derived CDR1 and CDR2 are MDHEN and SYDVKM. The CDR3 has 14 amino acids. The CDR3: CASSLLGAFGGYTF. CDR3 bases: TGTGCCAGCAGTTTATTGGGGGCTTTCGGGGGCTACACCTTC.

This sequence joins TRBV9 and TRBJ1-5, with TRBD1 matching 8 bases. The germline V gene encodes CDR1 SGDLS and CDR2 YYNGEE. Trimming removed 3 bases from V and 3 bases from J; junction bases left unmatched: 8. This CDR3 has 16 residues. CDR3 region: CASSASRGQVNQPQHF. In nucleotides, the CDR3 is TGTGCCAGCAGCGCGAGCAGGGGGCAGGTCAATCAGCCCCAGCATTTT. The full variable domain, in which reference TRBV9 and TRBJ1-5 provide the parts outside the CDR3, is DSGVTQTPKHLITATGQRVTLRCSPRSGDLSVYWYQQSLDQGLQFLIQYYNGEERAKGNILERFSAQQFPDLHSELNLSSLELGDSALYFCASSASRGQVNQPQHFGDGTRLSIL.

This chain uses TRBV6-5 with TRBJ1-6, with D uncertain. Germline V gene lookup returns CDR1 MNHEY and CDR2 SVGAGI. Trimming left V 0 bases short and J 7 bases short, with 13 bases between. This CDR3 contains 16 residues. The CDR3 nucleotides read TGTGCCAGCAGTTACTCCCTCCGGTCGCCGAATTCACCCCTCCACTTT. It is translated as CASSYSLRSPNSPLHF.

This clone was seen once. The V gene is TRBV27, the J gene TRBJ2-7; possible D gene TRBD2, 5 bases. Germline V lookup: CDR1 MNHEY, CDR2 SMNVEV (reference sequence). This CDR3 spans 15 amino acids. Trimming removed 5 bases at V and 0 bases at J, with 14 bases between. The CDR3 sequence: CASSHKSGLSYEQYF. The CDR3 nucleotides read TGTGCCAGCAGTCACAAGAGCGGCCTCTCCTACGAGCAGTACTTC.

This clone was observed a handful of times. J is TRBJ1-5 and V is TRBV6-1; 8 positions agree with TRBD1. V was clipped by 6 bases and J by 3 bases; unmatched bases: 1. This CDR3 contains 13 residues. Germline V lookup: CDR1 MNHNS, CDR2 SASEGT. CDR3 region: CASRTGVNQPQHF. The CDR3 DNA follows: TGTGCCAGCAGGACAGGGGTCAATCAGCCCCAGCATTTT.

The rearrangement links TRBV2 to TRBJ2-1; D perhaps matches TRBD2 (6 bases). From germline, CDR1 is SNHLY and CDR2 FYNNEI. The CDR3 totals 15 residues. Trimming pared 5 bases from V and 1 base from J, leaving 12 bases between. The CDR3 region is CASSRDFPSYNEQFF. Here the CDR3 DNA reads TGTGCCAGCAGTCGGGACTTCCCGTCCTACAATGAGCAGTTCTTC.

This chain connects TRBV2 to TRBJ2-6; tentatively, D is TRBD1 (6 bases). Germline V lookup: CDR1 SNHLY, CDR2 FYNNEI. The germline V and J ends were trimmed by 5 bases and 2 bases, with 13 bases remaining between them. This CDR3 is 16 amino acids long. In DNA form, the CDR3 reads TGTGCCAGCAGTCGAGAAACAGGGACTGGGGCCAACGTCCTGACTTTC. Translating it yields CASSRETGTGANVLTF.

The chain links TRBV5-6 to TRBJ2-4; D is perhaps TRBD1 (6 bases). V was pared by 1 base and J by 9 bases, with 11 bases between. The germline gives CDR1 SGHDT, CDR2 YYEEEE. CDR3 length: 13 residues. Here the CDR3 reads CASSLFGGFIQYF. The CDR3 bases are TGTGCCAGCAGCTTGTTTGGGGGCTTCATTCAGTACTTC.

V gene TRBV15 combines with J gene TRBJ1-1; D call uncertain. Deletions cut 6 bases from V and 2 bases from J, with 10 bases between. The CDR3 is 13 residues long. Germline-derived CDR1 and CDR2 are LNHNV and YYDKDF (reference sequence). CDR3 sequence reads: CATSLAFNTEAFF. Written as DNA, the CDR3 is TGTGCCACCAGTCTGGCATTTAACACTGAAGCTTTCTTT.

V usage is TRBV27 and J usage is TRBJ2-5; D not resolved. Germline lookup yields CDR1 MNHEY and CDR2 SMNVEV (reference sequence). V shed 10 bases and J shed 2 bases, with 11 bases lying between them. CDR3 size: 12 residues. The CDR3 DNA is TGTGCCACCAAGACATTACAAGAGACCCAGTACTTC. Encoded protein: CATKTLQETQYF.

The V call is TRBV5-4, the J call TRBJ2-5; TRBD2 might be the D (6 bases). CDR3 size: 14 residues. With 2 bases removed from V and 5 bases from J, the gap between germline ends came to 13 bases. Germline CDR1 reads SGHNT; CDR2 reads YYREEE (reference sequence). CDR3 nucleotide sequence: TGTGCCAGCAGCTTTTCCCACGGAGGGGAGACCCAGTACTTC. It codes for CASSFSHGGETQYF.